This TCR beta chain was found in a study of blood T cell repertoires in COVID-19. As for the study in general: Donors in the United States, Italy and Spain gave samples during acute or convalescent COVID-19. Sample material is recorded as cDNA or gDNA derived from T cells, B-cell-depleted T cells, or PBMCs.

CDR1 is LNHDA, CDR2 SQIVND, per germline (reference sequence). CDR3 length: 15 amino acids. V lost 5 bases, J lost 7 bases, and 14 bases stayed unmatched. In the original workflow: From reference gene primer amplification, estimates of nucleated cell counts were derived. Data came from immunoSEQ multiplex PCR; TCRdb stores just in-frame clones and leaves some out. Clone size and the V and J calls come from that table; the DNA yielded D and trimming. Here the sample spans about 130,000 clones, about 77% being singletons. The receptor's source is a man older than 75 with acute or convalescent COVID-19. The specimen sequenced was peripheral blood. The rearrangement joins TRBV19 to TRBJ2-7; 7 bases are a match to TRBD1. As DNA, the CDR3 is TGTGCCAGTAGTCCACAGGGGAGTCCGGTGGGGGAGCAGTACTTC. It translates to CASSPQGSPVGEQYF.